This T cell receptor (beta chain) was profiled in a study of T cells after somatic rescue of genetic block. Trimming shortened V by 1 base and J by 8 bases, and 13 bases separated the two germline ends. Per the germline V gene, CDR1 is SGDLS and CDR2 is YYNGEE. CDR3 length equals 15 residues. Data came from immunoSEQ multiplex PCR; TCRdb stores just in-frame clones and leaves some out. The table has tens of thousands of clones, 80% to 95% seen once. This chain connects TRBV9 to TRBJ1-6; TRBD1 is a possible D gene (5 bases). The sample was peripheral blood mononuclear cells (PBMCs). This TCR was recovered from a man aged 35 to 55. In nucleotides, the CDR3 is TGTGCCAGCAGCGTAAGGGGCAGAGTAGATTCACCCCTCCACTTT. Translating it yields CASSVRGRVDSPLHF.